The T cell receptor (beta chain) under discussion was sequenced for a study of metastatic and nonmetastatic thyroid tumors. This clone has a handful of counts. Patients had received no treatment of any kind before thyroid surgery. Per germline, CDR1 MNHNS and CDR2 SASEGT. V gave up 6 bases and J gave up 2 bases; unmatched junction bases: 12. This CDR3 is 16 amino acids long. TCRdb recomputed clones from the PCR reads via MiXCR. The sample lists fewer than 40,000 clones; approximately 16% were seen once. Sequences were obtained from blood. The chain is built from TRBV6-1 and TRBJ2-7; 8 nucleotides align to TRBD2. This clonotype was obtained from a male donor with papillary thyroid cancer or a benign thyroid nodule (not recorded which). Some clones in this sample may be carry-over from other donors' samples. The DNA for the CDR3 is TGTGCCAGCAGCCCGGTACTAGCGGTGTCAACCTACGAGCAGTACTTC. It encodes CASSPVLAVSTYEQYF.